Sequencing of this TCR beta chain was carried out in a study of blood T cell repertoires in COVID-19. Study as a whole: Samples came from the United States, Italy and Spain, spanning acute and convalescent COVID-19. Sources were T cells, B-cell-depleted T cells, or PBMCs; the material itself was cDNA or gDNA.

Study processing details: Nucleated cell number was recorded as an estimate derived from reference gene primer amplification. TCRdb's table, derived via immunoSEQ multiplex PCR, lists solely in-frame clones and lacks some. The V and J calls and clone size come from that table; D and trimming were worked out from the DNA. The sample holds about 280,000 clones, about 85% seen once. Germline V gene sequence: CDR1 SGHRS, CDR2 YFSETQ. The CDR3 loop spans 13 amino acids. The germline V and J ends were trimmed by 4 bases and 0 bases, with 7 bases remaining between them. The origin of this receptor is a human donor in a cohort sampled during active COVID-19. Sequencing used peripheral blood. The rearrangement joins TRBV5-1 to TRBJ1-1; D remains unclear. This CDR3 is CASSRQVNTEAFF. The CDR3 DNA follows: TGCGCCAGCAGCAGGCAGGTGAACACTGAAGCTTTCTTT.